Reported below is one T cell receptor beta chain. Antigen specificity is unknown. These data originate in a study of CD8 T cells in Susac syndrome. Study overall: There were Susac syndrome patients who were therapy-naive at blood draw, others on corticosteroids, and others on intravenous immunoglobulin alone. Findings and limits, study-wide: In Susac syndrome, the CD4+ T cell repertoires did not show clonal expansion.

Reverse transcription of 0.5 to 1 ug RNA was performed with random hexamers. The amplification used immunoSEQ multiplex PCR on TCR beta CDR3; it spanned 54 Vbeta and 13 Jbeta. TCRdb re-analysed the immunoSEQ multiplex PCR reads in MiXCR, keeping a single row per CDR3 protein. The sample lists 150,000 or so distinct CDR3 sequences; roughly 95% were seen once. Per germline, CDR1 MNHEY and CDR2 SMNVEV (reference sequence). V gave up 3 bases and J gave up 7 bases, with 10 bases separating them. This CDR3 is 14 amino acids long. This clonotype originated in a human donor with Susac syndrome. J is TRBJ1-6 and V is TRBV27, with D perhaps matching TRBD1 (5 bases). Sequencing was done on a sample of CD4+ T cells from PBMCs. CDR3 DNA: TGTGCCAGCAGTTTGCGGGGGGACAATTCACCCCTCCACTTT. Translated, it gives CASSLRGDNSPLHF.